Listed below are T cell receptor beta chains from one sample, sequenced in a study of blood T cell repertoires in COVID-19. Repertoires were generated with immunoSEQ multiplex PCR, while TCRdb's copy carries only in-frame clones and drops some. The sample consists of approximately 22,000 clones, approximately 90% of them appearing once. Input material: peripheral blood. These receptors were obtained from a man in his sixties or seventies with active COVID-19. CDR3s include the opening cysteine and the closing phenylalanine or tryptophan. A D gene is named only where the DNA matches it firmly. For some rows the clone size is stated as once, few or many, or as a class when expanded; others skip it.

TRBV7-2	NA	TRBD1	TRBJ2-3	TGTGCCAGCAGCCCGGACAGGCCCACAGATACGCAGTATTTT	CASSPDRPTDTQYF
TRBV6-6	NA	NA	TRBJ1-5	TGTGCCAGCAGCCTGACAGGCTCCTATAGCAATCAGCCCCAGCATTTT	CASSLTGSYSNQPQHF
TRBV6-5	NA	NA	TRBJ2-2	TGTGCCAGCAGTTACCGGTGGAACACCGGGGAGCTGTTTTTT	CASSYRWNTGELFF
TRBV6-6	NA	NA	TRBJ2-2	TGTGCCAGCACCGGACAAAGGACCGGGGAGCTGTTTTTT	CASTGQRTGELFF
TRBV5-1	NA	TRBD1	TRBJ2-5	TGCGCCAGCAGCTTGTGGGGACAGGGGAATGGAGAGACCCAGTACTTC	CASSLWGQGNGETQYF
TRBV19	NA	NA	TRBJ1-1	TGTGCCAGTAGTAGACGGACAGAGACGAACACTGAAGCTTTCTTT	CASSRRTETNTEAFF
TRBV7-8	once	TRBD1	TRBJ1-1	TGTGCCAGCAGCCCAGGACAGGGGAGAAGGAACACTGAAGCTTTCTTT	CASSPGQGRRNTEAFF
TRBV6-2/TRBV6-3	NA	TRBD1	TRBJ1-1	TGTGCCAGCAGTTCCCGGACAGGGGGGACTGAAGCTTTCTTT	CASSSRTGGTEAFF
TRBV30	NA	NA	TRBJ1-5	TGTGCCTGGGCAGATCAGGGATATCAGCCCCAGCATTTT	CAWADQGYQPQHF
TRBV20-1	NA	TRBD1	TRBJ1-1	TGCAGTCCGACAGGGGGCACTGAAGCTTTCTTT	CSPTGGTEAFF
TRBV5-5	NA	NA	TRBJ2-5	TGTGCCAGCAGCTTGAGCCCTCCCGGGAAGACCCAGTACTTC	CASSLSPPGKTQYF
TRBV24-1	NA	NA	TRBJ1-2	TGTGCCACCAGTGATTTGTCGGGAGATGGCTACACCTTC	CATSDLSGDGYTF
TRBV6-1	NA	NA	TRBJ2-7	TGTGCCAGCAGTGAACAGGGGTGGGACGAGCAGTACTTC	CASSEQGWDEQYF
TRBV2	NA	TRBD1	TRBJ1-5	TGTGCCAGCAGGGGACAGGACAATCAGCCCCAGCATTTT	CASRGQDNQPQHF
TRBV13	NA	TRBD1	TRBJ2-3	TGTGCCAGCAGCTTGGACAGGGACACAGATACGCAGTATTTT	CASSLDRDTDTQYF
TRBV18	NA	NA	TRBJ1-3	TGTGCCAGCTCACCAGGACAGCTTTCCTCTGGAAACACCATATATTTT	CASSPGQLSSGNTIYF
TRBV5-1	NA	NA	TRBJ1-6	TGCGCCAGCAGCTTGGAGCAGGATTCACCCCTCCACTTT	CASSLEQDSPLHF
TRBV12-3/TRBV12-4	few	NA	TRBJ1-4	TGTGCCAGTGCGCCGGGAGTTGAAAAACTGTTTTTT	CASAPGVEKLFF
TRBV7-2	NA	NA	TRBJ2-4	TGTGCCAGCAGCTCGCAGCGGAGCATTCAGTACTTC	CASSSQRSIQYF
TRBV15	NA	TRBD1	TRBJ2-5	TGTGCCACCAGCAGATCAGGACAGGGTAAAGAGACCCAGTACTTC	CATSRSGQGKETQYF
TRBV4-2	NA	TRBD1	TRBJ2-3	TGTGCCAGCAGCCTTGGACAGGGCACAGATACGCAGTATTTT	CASSLGQGTDTQYF
TRBV28	NA	NA	TRBJ1-5	TGTGCCAGCAGTTTAGAGGGCCGAGGGCTCAGCAATCAGCCCCAGCATTTT	CASSLEGRGLSNQPQHF
TRBV7-8	NA	TRBD2	TRBJ2-3	TGTGCCAGCAGCTTACCGGGACTAGCGGGGCAAACTAGCACAGATACGCAGTATTTT	CASSLPGLAGQTSTDTQYF
TRBV19	NA	TRBD2	TRBJ2-3	TGTGCCAGTAGTATCGGTAGCGGGAGCACAGATACGCAGTATTTT	CASSIGSGSTDTQYF
TRBV30	NA	TRBD1	TRBJ1-2	TGTGCCTGGAGGGGGGACAGCTATGGCTACACCTTC	CAWRGDSYGYTF
TRBV4-3	NA	NA	TRBJ2-1	TGCGCCAGCAGCCGGAGTGCTCTAGATGAGCAGTTCTTC	CASSRSALDEQFF
TRBV11-2	NA	NA	TRBJ1-2	TGTGCCAGCAGCTTTGCAGGGGTCGGGGGCTACACCTTC	CASSFAGVGGYTF
TRBV7-9	NA	TRBD1	TRBJ2-7	TGTGCCAGCAGCTTAGAGACAGGGCTGGTTTACGAGCAGTACTTC	CASSLETGLVYEQYF
TRBV9	NA	NA	TRBJ1-2	TGTGCCAGCAGCCTTTCTGGACAGAGATTTAACTATGGCTACACCTTC	CASSLSGQRFNYGYTF
TRBV5-1	NA	TRBD1	TRBJ1-3	TGCGCCAGCAGCTTGGACGGTCGTAGGGACAGGGCATCGGGAAACACCATATATTTT	CASSLDGRRDRASGNTIYF
TRBV5-1	NA	TRBD2	TRBJ2-2	TGCGCCAGCAGCAGGGGACTAGCGGGAGTCGTCGGGGAGCTGTTTTTT	CASSRGLAGVVGELFF